The next 23 T cell receptor beta chains were all read from a single sample in a study of T cell responses to AZD1222 COVID-19 vaccine. Assay: immunoSEQ multiplex PCR; the TCRdb copy retains only in-frame clones and omits some. The sample carries around 99,000 clones, approximately 94% recorded once. The sample here was peripheral blood, taken on day 0 of AZD1222 vaccination. The origin of the receptors is an adult in good health.

The rearrangement links TRBV27 to TRBJ2-7, with 9 bases aligning to TRBD1. Germline values: CDR1 MNHEY, CDR2 SMNVEV (reference sequence). The CDR3 runs 14 residues. Trimming took 5 bases from V and 7 from J; bases not matched to a gene: 9. CDR3 DNA sequence: TGTGCCAGCAGTCGGGACAGGGCCGGAGGAGAGCAGTACTTC. Residues: CASSRDRAGGEQYF.

This chain joins TRBV11-3 and TRBJ2-1; D is unclear. Trimming removed 5 bases from V and 9 bases from J, with 17 bases in between. CDR1 SGHNT and CDR2 YENEEA come from the germline V gene. The CDR3 totals 14 residues. The CDR3 DNA follows: TGTGCCAGCAGCCAACCTCGTCGTCGTAGTGAGCAGTTCTTC. Translating gives CASSQPRRRSEQFF.

This chain uses TRBV15 with TRBJ2-7; 8 positions match TRBD1. The CDR3 runs 15 residues. V shed 3 bases, J shed 3 bases, and the junction held 7 bases outside the gene matches. Germline values: CDR1 LNHNV, CDR2 YYDKDF (reference sequence). CDR3 region: CATSSPGQVDYEQYF. DNA of the CDR3: TGTGCCACCAGCAGTCCGGGACAGGTGGACTACGAGCAGTACTTC. Together with reference TRBV15 and TRBJ2-7, the CDR3 gives the full variable domain: DAMVIQNPRYQVTQFGKPVTLSCSQTLNHNVMYWYQQKSSQAPKLLFHYYDKDFNNEADTPDNFQSRRPNTSFCFLDIRSPGLGDTAMYLCATSSPGQVDYEQYFGPGTRLTVT.

This chain uses TRBV4-1 with TRBJ1-1; a weak D match, TRBD1 (5 bases). Germline V gene data show CDR1 as MGHRA and CDR2 as YSYEKL. This CDR3 has 17 residues. V lost 1 base and J 0 bases, leaving 15 bases between the germline ends. The DNA of the CDR3 is TGCGCCAGCAGCCAAGTAGCAGGGCCACACATGAACACTGAAGCTTTCTTT. It encodes CASSQVAGPHMNTEAFF.

The chain joins TRBV30 to TRBJ2-5, with 9 nucleotides matching TRBD2. Germline V gene lookup returns CDR1 GTSNPN and CDR2 SVGIG (reference sequence). The CDR3 consists of 17 residues. The V gene end was trimmed by 1 base and the J gene end by 4 bases; junction bases not matched to a gene: 13. CDR3 amino acids: CAWSAPLLAGRGETQYF. In nucleotides, the CDR3 is TGTGCCTGGAGTGCCCCTCTGCTAGCGGGACGGGGAGAGACCCAGTACTTC.

V is TRBV27 and J is TRBJ1-1, with 9 bases aligning to TRBD1. Trimming took 3 bases from V and 0 from J; bases not matched to a gene: 5. Germline V gene data show CDR1 as MNHEY and CDR2 as SMNVEV (reference sequence). The CDR3 is made up of 16 amino acids. This CDR3 is CASSFDRGKVNTEAFF. CDR3 nucleotide sequence: TGTGCCAGCAGTTTTGACAGGGGGAAAGTGAACACTGAAGCTTTCTTT.

The chain is built from TRBV18 and TRBJ2-3; D is uncertain. This CDR3 contains 12 residues. CDR1 and CDR2 (germline): KGHSH, LQKENI. Trimming took off 3 bases at V and 4 bases at J, with 5 bases between the two ends. CDR3 DNA sequence: TGTGCCAGCTCACCCACGCCAGATACGCAGTATTTT. It encodes CASSPTPDTQYF. Filled out from reference TRBV18 and TRBJ2-3, the complete variable domain reads NAGVMQNPRHLVRRRGQEARLRCSPMKGHSHVYWYRQLPEEGLKFMVYLQKENIIDESGMPKERFSAEFPKEGPSILRIQQVVRGDSAAYFCASSPTPDTQYFGPGTRLTVL.

CDR3 amino acids: CASSTRAGGGLATNEKLFF. CDR3 in DNA: TGCGCCAGCAGCACTCGGGCAGGGGGCGGTCTCGCAACTAATGAAAAACTGTTTTTT. The chain couples TRBV4-3 to TRBJ1-4, with 8 bases aligning to TRBD1. CDR3 length: 19 amino acids. V lost 5 bases and J lost 0; bases outside the gene matches: 14. Per germline, CDR1 LGHNA and CDR2 YSLEER.

This chain joins TRBV5-4 and TRBJ1-5, with D perhaps matching TRBD1 (5 bases). The V end was cut by 4 bases, the J end by 0 bases, with 11 bases between. This CDR3 comprises 15 residues. CDR1 SGHNT and CDR2 YYREEE come from the germline V gene (reference sequence). CDR3 coding DNA: TGTGCCAGCAGCCTGGGGACCGATAGCAATCAGCCCCAGCATTTT. Protein sequence: CASSLGTDSNQPQHF.

CDR3 sequence reads: CASTIRVFNRDEQFF. The CDR3 region has the DNA TGTGCCAGCACAATACGGGTATTTAATCGGGATGAGCAGTTCTTC. The V call is TRBV2, the J call TRBJ2-1; unclear D gene. CDR3 length: 15 amino acids. Germline V gene lookup returns CDR1 SNHLY and CDR2 FYNNEI. The V and J ends lost 7 bases and 8 bases respectively, with 21 bases between them. The full variable domain, with the rest looked up from reference TRBV2 and TRBJ2-1, is EPEVTQTPSHQVTQMGQEVILRCVPISNHLYFYWYRQILGQKVEFLVSFYNNEISEKSEIFDDQFSVERPDGSNFTLKIRSTKLEDSAMYFCASTIRVFNRDEQFFGPGTRLTVL.

The rearrangement uses TRBV11-2 and TRBJ2-5; D unclear. The germline V gene has CDR1 SGHAT and CDR2 FQNNGV. V dropped 4 bases and J dropped 5 bases, with 14 bases sitting between them. The CDR3 extends over 14 amino acids. The CDR3, as DNA: TGTGCCAGCAGCTCCCTAAAGAGTCGCGAGACCCAGTACTTC. Protein: CASSSLKSRETQYF.

The genes are TRBV6-5 and TRBJ2-7; the D is unclear. Trimming shortened V by 5 bases and J by 4 bases, and 12 bases separated the two germline ends. Looked up from germline, CDR1 is MNHEY and CDR2 is SVGAGI. This CDR3 spans 13 amino acids. CDR3 sequence: CASSRTPVYEQYF. CDR3 nucleotide sequence: TGTGCCAGCAGTCGGACCCCAGTTTACGAGCAGTACTTC.

The chain combines TRBV5-6 with TRBJ2-3; TRBD1 might be the D (5 bases). Germline lookup yields CDR1 SGHDT and CDR2 YYEEEE. V was trimmed by 1 base and J by 4 bases, leaving 7 bases between them. The CDR3 length is 13 residues. CDR3 protein: CASSLQGSDTQYF. As DNA, the CDR3 is TGTGCCAGCAGCTTGCAGGGTTCAGATACGCAGTATTTT.

The chain is built from TRBV5-6 and TRBJ1-5, with 7 bases identical to TRBD1. Per the germline V gene, CDR1 is SGHDT and CDR2 is YYEEEE. The CDR3 is 16 amino acids. J gave up 4 bases and V 4 bases, and 11 bases lay outside the gene matches. This CDR3 is CASSALGTAVNQPQHF. CDR3 sequence (DNA): TGTGCCAGCAGCGCCCTTGGGACAGCAGTTAATCAGCCCCAGCATTTT.

This clone has a handful of counts. This chain joins TRBV2 and TRBJ1-5; D uncertain. The CDR3 is made up of 13 amino acids. V lost 7 bases and J lost 6, with 13 bases in between. Germline V CDR1 and CDR2: SNHLY, FYNNEI. CDR3 in DNA: TGTGCCAGCATGTTGAGCTTAGGTCAGCCCCAGCATTTT. Its translation is CASMLSLGQPQHF.

This sequence joins TRBV7-2 and TRBJ1-4, with a possible D match to TRBD1 (6 bases). CDR3 length: 19 residues. The ends were cut back, 0 bases at V and 0 bases at J, with 17 bases in the middle. From germline, CDR1 is SGHTA and CDR2 FQGNSA. The CDR3 sequence is CASSLALVAGEATNEKLFF. The CDR3 coding sequence is TGTGCCAGCAGCTTAGCGCTGGTGGCAGGGGAAGCAACTAATGAAAAACTGTTTTTT.

This chain uses TRBV4-1 with TRBJ2-2; D gene ambiguous. Germline V CDR1 and CDR2: MGHRA, YSYEKL. V lost 3 bases, J lost 6 bases, and 8 bases lay in between. The CDR3 length is 13 residues. The CDR3 nucleotides are TGCGCCAGCAGCCACCCCCGTGCCGGGGAGCTGTTTTTT. Amino acid sequence: CASSHPRAGELFF.

The CDR3 DNA follows: TGTGCCAGCAGTTTCATCATGCGGGCCTCTCTTAGAAGGTATACCAATCAGCCCCAGCATTTT. Amino acids: CASSFIMRASLRRYTNQPQHF. The chain employs TRBV28 and TRBJ1-5; D not resolved. The V end lost 3 bases, the J end lost 3 bases, and 30 bases lay between the germline ends. CDR1 is MDHEN, CDR2 SYDVKM, per germline. This CDR3 spans 21 amino acids. Combining the CDR3 with reference TRBV28 and TRBJ1-5 gives the whole variable domain DVKVTQSSRYLVKRTGEKVFLECVQDMDHENMFWYRQDPGLGLRLIYFSYDVKMKEKGDIPEGYSVSREKKERFSLILESASTNQTSMYLCASSFIMRASLRRYTNQPQHFGDGTRLSIL.

The DNA for the CDR3 is TGCGCCAGCAGTGAACACACCTTATTGAACACCGGGGAGCTGTTTTTT. As protein: CASSEHTLLNTGELFF. The gene calls are TRBV10-2 and TRBJ2-2; D not certain. Germline V gene lookup returns CDR1 WSHSY and CDR2 SAAADI. The CDR3 length is 16 residues. The V end was cut by 3 bases, the J end by 1 base, with 12 bases between.

A remark on this clone: Other DNA sequences from this sample encode an identical CDR3 as well. V is TRBV19 and J is TRBJ1-2; tentative D call: TRBD1 (5 bases). The CDR3 runs 13 residues. Germline CDR1 reads LNHDA; CDR2 reads SQIVND (reference sequence). Trimming removed 3 bases at V and 5 bases at J, with 10 bases between. CDR3 in DNA: TGTGCCAGTAGTATGGACGGGGGTTATGGCTACACCTTC. Translated, it gives CASSMDGGYGYTF. The entire variable domain, with the rest obtained from reference TRBV19 and TRBJ1-2, is as follows: DGGITQSPKYLFRKEGQNVTLSCEQNLNHDAMYWYRQDPGQGLRLIYYSQIVNDFQKGDIAEGYSVSREKKESFPLTVTSAQKNPTAFYLCASSMDGGYGYTFGSGTRLTVV.

V and J are TRBV5-1 and TRBJ2-3, with 11 bases lining up with TRBD2. With V trimmed by 0 bases and J by 9 bases, 9 bases remained unmatched. The germline CDR1 and CDR2 sequences are SGHRS and YFSETQ. The CDR3 is 16 residues long. CDR3 protein: CASSLGVPSGRLTQYF. CDR3 DNA: TGCGCCAGCAGCTTGGGGGTTCCTAGCGGGAGGTTAACGCAGTATTTT. Based on the CDR3 plus reference TRBV5-1 and TRBJ2-3, the full variable domain is KAGVTQTPRYLIKTRGQQVTLSCSPISGHRSVSWYQQTPGQGLQFLFEYFSETQRNKGNFPGRFSGRQFSNSRSEMNVSTLELGDSALYLCASSLGVPSGRLTQYFGPGTRLTVL.

The rearrangement links TRBV15 to TRBJ2-3, with a possible D match to TRBD2 (5 bases). Trimming left V 0 bases short and J 2 bases short, with 12 bases between. CDR3 length equals 16 residues. Germline CDR1 is LNHNV and CDR2 is YYDKDF (reference sequence). CDR3 loop: CATSRDYPGSTDTQYF. CDR3 DNA: TGTGCCACCAGCAGAGATTATCCGGGGTCCACAGATACGCAGTATTTT.

This clone came up once. This rearrangement joins TRBV3-1 (or the pseudogene TRBV3-2) to TRBJ2-3, with 8 bases lining up with TRBD2. The trim removed 3 bases at V and 0 bases at J, leaving 8 bases unmatched. Germline V CDR1 and CDR2: LGHDT, YNNKEL (reference sequence). The CDR3 consists of 17 residues. This CDR3 is CASSQERLATSTDTQYF. The CDR3 coding sequence is TGTGCCAGCAGCCAGGAGAGACTAGCGACTAGCACAGATACGCAGTATTTT.